The present T cell receptor (beta chain) was sequenced within a study of T cells in Graves' hyperthyroidism and ophthalmopathy. Amplified regions were TCR beta CDR3 sequences from RNA transcripts. Researchers ran a first-round RT-PCR on the TCR CDR3 using the HTBI primer set. Using its own MiXCR run on the multiplex PCR reads, TCRdb lists one record per CDR3 protein. The table includes about 640,000 distinct CDR3 sequences, around 21% detected once. The table lists this clonotype with a few counts. V shed 0 bases and J 0 bases; nucleotides not matched to a gene: 5. The CDR3 spans 17 residues. Germline V CDR1 and CDR2: LGHNA, YSLEER.

The V call is TRBV4-3, the J call TRBJ2-4, with 7 bases that match TRBD2. This clonotype originated in a man aged 30 to 45 with Graves' ophthalmopathy. The sample taken for sequencing was blood. The chain's CDR3 is CASSQDHSGAAKNIQYF. For the CDR3, the DNA is TGCGCCAGCAGCCAAGATCACAGCGGGGCAGCCAAAAACATTCAGTACTTC.